This TCR beta chain is drawn from a study of blood T cell repertoires in COVID-19. For the study at large: COVID-19 samples from acute and convalescent phases originated in the United States, Italy and Spain. PBMCs, B-cell-depleted T cells, or T cells were the source of the cDNA or gDNA that made up the material.

The CDR3 extends over 15 amino acids. The V end was cut by 5 bases, the J end by 5 bases, with 18 bases between. Germline values: CDR1 SEHNR, CDR2 FQNEAQ (reference sequence). Authors' data handling: Amplification of reference gene primers provided the estimated nucleated cell counts. Method: immunoSEQ multiplex PCR; TCRdb's copy keeps in-frame clones and lacks some. V, J and clone size were drawn from that table, and D and trimming were deduced from the DNA. The table shows about 50,000 clones, with over 75% occurring only once. This TCR derives from a human donor in a cohort sampled during active COVID-19. The donor label of this sample is uncertain. The sample comprised peripheral blood. The chain has TRBV7-9 and TRBJ2-5, with D possibly matching TRBD2 (5 bases). The CDR3 spells CASSPRTEPGETQYF. In DNA form, the CDR3 reads TGTGCCAGCAGCCCGAGGACGGAGCCGGGGGAGACCCAGTACTTC.